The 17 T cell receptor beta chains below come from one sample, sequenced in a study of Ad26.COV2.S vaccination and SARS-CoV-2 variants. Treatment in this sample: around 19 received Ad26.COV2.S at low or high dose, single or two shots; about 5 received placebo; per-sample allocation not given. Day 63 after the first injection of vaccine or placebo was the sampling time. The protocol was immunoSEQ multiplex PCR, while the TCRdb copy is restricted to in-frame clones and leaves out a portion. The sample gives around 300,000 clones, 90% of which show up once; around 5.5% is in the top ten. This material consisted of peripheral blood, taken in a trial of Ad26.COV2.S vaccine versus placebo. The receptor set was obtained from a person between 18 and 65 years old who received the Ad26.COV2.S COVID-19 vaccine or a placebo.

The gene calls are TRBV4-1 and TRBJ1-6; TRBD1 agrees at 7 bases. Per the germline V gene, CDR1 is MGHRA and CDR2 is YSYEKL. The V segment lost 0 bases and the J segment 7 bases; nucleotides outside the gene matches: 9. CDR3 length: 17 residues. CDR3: CASSQDLGRGTNSPLHF. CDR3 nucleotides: TGCGCCAGCAGCCAAGATCTGGGCAGGGGGACCAATTCACCCCTCCACTTT.

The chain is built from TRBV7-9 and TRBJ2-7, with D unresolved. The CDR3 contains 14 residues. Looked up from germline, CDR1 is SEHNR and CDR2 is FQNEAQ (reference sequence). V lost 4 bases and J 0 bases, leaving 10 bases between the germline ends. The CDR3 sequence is CASSSPGLSYEQYF. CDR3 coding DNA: TGTGCCAGCAGCTCACCAGGTCTCTCCTACGAGCAGTACTTC.

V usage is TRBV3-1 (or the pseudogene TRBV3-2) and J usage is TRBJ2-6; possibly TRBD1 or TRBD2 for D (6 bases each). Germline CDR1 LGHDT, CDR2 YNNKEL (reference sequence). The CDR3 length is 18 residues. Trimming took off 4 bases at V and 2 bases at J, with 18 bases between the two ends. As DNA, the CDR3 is TGTGCCAGCAGCCCCCAACGAGGGGGGTATCCTGGGGCCAACGTCCTGACTTTC. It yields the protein CASSPQRGGYPGANVLTF.

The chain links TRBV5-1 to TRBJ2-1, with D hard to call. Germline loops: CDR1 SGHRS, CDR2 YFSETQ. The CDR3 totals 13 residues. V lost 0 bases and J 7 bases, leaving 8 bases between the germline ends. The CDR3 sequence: CASSLGVLNEQFF. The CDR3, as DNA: TGCGCCAGCAGCTTGGGGGTTTTAAATGAGCAGTTCTTC.

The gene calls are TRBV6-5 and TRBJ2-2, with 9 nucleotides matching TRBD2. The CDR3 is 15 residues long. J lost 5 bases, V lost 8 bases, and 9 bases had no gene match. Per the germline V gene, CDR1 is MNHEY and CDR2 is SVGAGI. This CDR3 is CASGLAGEGTGELFF. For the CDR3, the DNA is TGTGCCAGCGGGTTAGCGGGAGAAGGTACCGGGGAGCTGTTTTTT.

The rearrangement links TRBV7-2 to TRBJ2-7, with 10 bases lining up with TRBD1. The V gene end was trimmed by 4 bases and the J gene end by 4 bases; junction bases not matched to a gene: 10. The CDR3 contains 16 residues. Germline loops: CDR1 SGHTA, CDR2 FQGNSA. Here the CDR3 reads CASSSEGGTGAYEQYF. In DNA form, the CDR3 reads TGTGCCAGCAGCTCGGAAGGCGGGACAGGGGCTTACGAGCAGTACTTC.

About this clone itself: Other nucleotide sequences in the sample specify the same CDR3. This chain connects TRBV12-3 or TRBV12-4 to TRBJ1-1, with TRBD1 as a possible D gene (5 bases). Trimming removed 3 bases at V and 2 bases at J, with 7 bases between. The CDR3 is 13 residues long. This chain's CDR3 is CASSLGGNTEAFF. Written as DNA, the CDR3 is TGTGCCAGCAGTTTGGGGGGAAACACTGAAGCTTTCTTT.

The CDR3 DNA reads TGTGCCAGCAGTGTGGGACAGCGACGAGAGACCCAGTACTTC. It is translated as CASSVGQRRETQYF. V is TRBV2 and J is TRBJ2-5, with 7 nucleotides matching TRBD1. The J segment lost 4 bases and the V segment lost 4 bases, leaving 6 bases of the junction unmatched. Per the germline V gene, CDR1 is SNHLY and CDR2 is FYNNEI. CDR3 length: 14 amino acids.

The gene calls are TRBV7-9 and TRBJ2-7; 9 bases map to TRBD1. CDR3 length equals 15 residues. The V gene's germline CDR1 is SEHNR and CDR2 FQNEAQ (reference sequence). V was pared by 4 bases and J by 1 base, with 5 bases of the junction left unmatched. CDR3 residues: CASSSGQGLSYEQYF. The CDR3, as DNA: TGTGCCAGCAGCTCCGGACAGGGGTTATCCTACGAGCAGTACTTC.

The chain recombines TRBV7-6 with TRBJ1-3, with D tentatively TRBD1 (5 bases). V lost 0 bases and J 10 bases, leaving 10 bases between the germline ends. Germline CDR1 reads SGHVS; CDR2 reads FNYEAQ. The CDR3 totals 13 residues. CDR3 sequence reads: CASSLAPEGTIYF. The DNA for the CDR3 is TGTGCCAGCAGCTTAGCGCCAGAGGGGACCATATATTTT.

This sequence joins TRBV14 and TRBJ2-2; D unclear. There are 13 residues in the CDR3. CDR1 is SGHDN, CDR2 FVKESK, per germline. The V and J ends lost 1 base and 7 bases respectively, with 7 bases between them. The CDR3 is CASSQVSNGELFF. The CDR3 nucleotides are TGTGCCAGCAGCCAAGTCAGTAACGGGGAGCTGTTTTTT.

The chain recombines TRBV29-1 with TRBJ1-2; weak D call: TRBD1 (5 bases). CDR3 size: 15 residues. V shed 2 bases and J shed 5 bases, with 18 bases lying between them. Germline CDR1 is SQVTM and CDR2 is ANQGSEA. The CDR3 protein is CSVEKPQGERYGYTF. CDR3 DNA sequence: TGCAGCGTTGAAAAACCGCAGGGCGAAAGGTATGGCTACACCTTC. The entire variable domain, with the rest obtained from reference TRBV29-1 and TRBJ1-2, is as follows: SAVISQKPSRDICQRGTSLTIQCQVDSQVTMMFWYRQQPGQSLTLIATANQGSEATYESGFVIDKFPISRPNLTFSTLTVSNMSPEDSSIYLCSVEKPQGERYGYTFGSGTRLTVV.

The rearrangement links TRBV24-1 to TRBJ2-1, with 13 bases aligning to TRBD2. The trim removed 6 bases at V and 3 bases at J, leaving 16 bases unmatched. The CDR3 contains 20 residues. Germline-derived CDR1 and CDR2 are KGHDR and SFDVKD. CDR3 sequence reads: CATSPGGPGGLAGNYNEQFF. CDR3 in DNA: TGTGCCACCAGTCCCGGGGGCCCTGGGGGACTAGCGGGGAACTACAATGAGCAGTTCTTC.

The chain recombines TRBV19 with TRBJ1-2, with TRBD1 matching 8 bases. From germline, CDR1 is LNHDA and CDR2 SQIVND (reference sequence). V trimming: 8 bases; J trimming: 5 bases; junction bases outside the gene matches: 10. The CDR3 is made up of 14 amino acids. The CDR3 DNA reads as TGTGCCAGTGCTAGTGCAGGGGGCTCTTATGGCTACACCTTC. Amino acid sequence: CASASAGGSYGYTF.

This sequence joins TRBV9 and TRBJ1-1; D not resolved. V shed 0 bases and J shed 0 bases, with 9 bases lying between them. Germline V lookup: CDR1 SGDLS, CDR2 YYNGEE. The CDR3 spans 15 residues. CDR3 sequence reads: CASSVVNSVNTEAFF. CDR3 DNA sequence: TGTGCCAGCAGCGTAGTTAACAGCGTGAACACTGAAGCTTTCTTT.

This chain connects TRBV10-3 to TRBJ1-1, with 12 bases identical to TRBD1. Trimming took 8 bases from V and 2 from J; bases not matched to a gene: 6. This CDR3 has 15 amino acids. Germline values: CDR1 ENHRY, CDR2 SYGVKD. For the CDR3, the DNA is TGTGCCATCGGACCCGGGACAGGGGGCAACACTGAAGCTTTCTTT. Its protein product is CAIGPGTGGNTEAFF.

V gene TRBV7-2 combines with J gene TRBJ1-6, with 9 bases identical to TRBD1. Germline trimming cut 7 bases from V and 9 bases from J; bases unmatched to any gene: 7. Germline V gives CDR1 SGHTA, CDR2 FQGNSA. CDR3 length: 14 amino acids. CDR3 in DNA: TGTGCCAGCAACACACAGGGGGCGGTTTCACCCCTCCACTTT. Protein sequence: CASNTQGAVSPLHF.